The source of this TCR beta chain is a study of PD-1 and CTLA-4 blockade in melanoma. Assay: immunoSEQ multiplex PCR; the TCRdb copy retains only in-frame clones and omits some. The table includes some 11,000 clones, roughly 82% detected once. Looked up from germline, CDR1 is SGHNT and CDR2 is YENEEA. The germline V and J ends were trimmed by 4 bases and 0 bases, with 9 bases remaining between them. The CDR3 contains 14 residues. Specimen: CD8+ T cells from peripheral blood, collected from a patient given anti-PD-1 treatment. The origin of this receptor is a human donor with melanoma. This chain connects TRBV11-3 to TRBJ1-2; D unclear. CDR3 in DNA: TGTGCCAGCAGCTCCCTAGGGCCTAACTATGGCTACACCTTC. Its translation is CASSSLGPNYGYTF.